The T cell receptor (beta chain) described here comes from a study of beta chain features in type 1 diabetes. As for the study in general: Cell yields, age and gender were similar between patients and healthy donors. Study-wide findings and caveats: Individuals with type 1 diabetes displayed fewer insertions and more deletions at VDJ junctions. A PCR bias possibly favoring shorter templates would apply equally to patients and controls. Relative to healthy donors, patients appeared to have naive, central memory and Treg TCRB repertoires that were more similar. Shorter TCRB CDR3s, moderately but significantly so, marked every one of the four CD4+ subsets in Type 1 diabetes patients.

Every bit of the isolated RNA underwent reverse transcription, so sequencing read expressed TCRB transcripts. Sequenced by immunoSEQ multiplex PCR; TCRdb stores in-frame clones only, minus some. This table has 350,000 to 450,000 clones, around an eighth appearing once. This clone occurred a few times. The antigen is undetermined. The V end was cut by 7 bases, the J end by 8 bases, with 14 bases between. The germline V gene has CDR1 SQVTM and CDR2 ANQGSEA. This CDR3 has 12 amino acids. This TCR came from a woman under 30 with type 1 diabetes. Material for sequencing was naive CD4+ T cells from blood. The genes are TRBV29-1 and TRBJ1-4; possible D gene TRBD1, 5 bases. The CDR3: CSGRWDSEKLFF. Written as DNA, the CDR3 is TGCAGCGGCCGGTGGGACTCAGAAAAACTGTTTTTT.